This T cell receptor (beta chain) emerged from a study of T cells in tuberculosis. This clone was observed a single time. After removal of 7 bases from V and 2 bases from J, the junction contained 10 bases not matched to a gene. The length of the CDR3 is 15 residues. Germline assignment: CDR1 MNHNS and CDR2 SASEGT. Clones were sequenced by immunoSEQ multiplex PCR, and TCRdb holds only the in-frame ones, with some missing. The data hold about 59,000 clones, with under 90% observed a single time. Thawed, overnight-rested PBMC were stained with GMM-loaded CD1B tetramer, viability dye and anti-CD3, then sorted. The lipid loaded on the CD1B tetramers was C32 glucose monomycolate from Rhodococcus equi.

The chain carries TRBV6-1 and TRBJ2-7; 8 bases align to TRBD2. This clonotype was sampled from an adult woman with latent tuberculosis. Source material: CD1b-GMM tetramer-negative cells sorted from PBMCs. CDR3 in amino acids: CASMKITSGTYEQYF. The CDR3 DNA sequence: TGTGCCAGCATGAAGATAACTAGCGGCACCTACGAGCAGTACTTC.